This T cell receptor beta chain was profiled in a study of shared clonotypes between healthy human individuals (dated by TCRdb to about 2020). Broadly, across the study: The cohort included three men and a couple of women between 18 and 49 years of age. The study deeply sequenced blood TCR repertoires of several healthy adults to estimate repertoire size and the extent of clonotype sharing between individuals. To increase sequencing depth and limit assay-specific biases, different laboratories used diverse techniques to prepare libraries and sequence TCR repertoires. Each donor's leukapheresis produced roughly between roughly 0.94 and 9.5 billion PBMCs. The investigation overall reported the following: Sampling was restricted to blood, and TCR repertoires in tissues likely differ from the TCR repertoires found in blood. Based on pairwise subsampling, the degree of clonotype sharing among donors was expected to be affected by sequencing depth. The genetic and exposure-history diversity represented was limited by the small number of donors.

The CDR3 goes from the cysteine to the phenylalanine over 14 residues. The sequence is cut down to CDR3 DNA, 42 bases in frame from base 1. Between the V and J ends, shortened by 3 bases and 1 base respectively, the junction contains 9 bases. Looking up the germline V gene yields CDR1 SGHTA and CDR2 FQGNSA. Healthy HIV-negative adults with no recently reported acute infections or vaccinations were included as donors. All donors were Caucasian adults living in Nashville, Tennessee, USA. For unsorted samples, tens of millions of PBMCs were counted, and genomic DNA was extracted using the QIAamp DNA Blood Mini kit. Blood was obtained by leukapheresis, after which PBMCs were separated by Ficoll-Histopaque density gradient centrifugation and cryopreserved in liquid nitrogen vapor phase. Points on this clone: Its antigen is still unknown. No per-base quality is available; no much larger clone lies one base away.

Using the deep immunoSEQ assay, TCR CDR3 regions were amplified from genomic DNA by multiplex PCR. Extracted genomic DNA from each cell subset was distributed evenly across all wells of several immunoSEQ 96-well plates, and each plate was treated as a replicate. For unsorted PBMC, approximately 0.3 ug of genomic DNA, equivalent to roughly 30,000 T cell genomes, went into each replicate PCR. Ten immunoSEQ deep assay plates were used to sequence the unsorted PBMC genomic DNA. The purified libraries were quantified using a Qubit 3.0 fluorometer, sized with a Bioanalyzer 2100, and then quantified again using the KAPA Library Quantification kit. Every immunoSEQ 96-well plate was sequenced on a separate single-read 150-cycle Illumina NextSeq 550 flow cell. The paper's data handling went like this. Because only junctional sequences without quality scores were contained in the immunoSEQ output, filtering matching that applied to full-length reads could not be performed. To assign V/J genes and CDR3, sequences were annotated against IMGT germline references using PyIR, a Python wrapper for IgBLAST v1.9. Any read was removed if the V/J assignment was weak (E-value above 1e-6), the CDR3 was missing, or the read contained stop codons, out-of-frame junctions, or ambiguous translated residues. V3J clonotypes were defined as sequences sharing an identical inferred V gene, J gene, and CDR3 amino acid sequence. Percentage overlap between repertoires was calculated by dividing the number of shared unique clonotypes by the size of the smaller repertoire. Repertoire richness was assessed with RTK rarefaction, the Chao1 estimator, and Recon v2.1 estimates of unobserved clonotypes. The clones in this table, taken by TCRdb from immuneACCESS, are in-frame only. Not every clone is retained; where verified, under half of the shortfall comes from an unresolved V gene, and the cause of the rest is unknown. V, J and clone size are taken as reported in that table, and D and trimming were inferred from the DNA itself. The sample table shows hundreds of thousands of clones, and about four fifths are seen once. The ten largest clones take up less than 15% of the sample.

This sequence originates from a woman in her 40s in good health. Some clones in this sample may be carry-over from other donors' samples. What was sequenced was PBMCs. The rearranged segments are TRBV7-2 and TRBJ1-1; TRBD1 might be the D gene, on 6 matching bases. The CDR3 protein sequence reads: CASSFSRGNTEAFF. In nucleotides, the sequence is TGTGCCAGCAGCTTCAGCAGGGGGAACACTGAAGCTTTCTTT.